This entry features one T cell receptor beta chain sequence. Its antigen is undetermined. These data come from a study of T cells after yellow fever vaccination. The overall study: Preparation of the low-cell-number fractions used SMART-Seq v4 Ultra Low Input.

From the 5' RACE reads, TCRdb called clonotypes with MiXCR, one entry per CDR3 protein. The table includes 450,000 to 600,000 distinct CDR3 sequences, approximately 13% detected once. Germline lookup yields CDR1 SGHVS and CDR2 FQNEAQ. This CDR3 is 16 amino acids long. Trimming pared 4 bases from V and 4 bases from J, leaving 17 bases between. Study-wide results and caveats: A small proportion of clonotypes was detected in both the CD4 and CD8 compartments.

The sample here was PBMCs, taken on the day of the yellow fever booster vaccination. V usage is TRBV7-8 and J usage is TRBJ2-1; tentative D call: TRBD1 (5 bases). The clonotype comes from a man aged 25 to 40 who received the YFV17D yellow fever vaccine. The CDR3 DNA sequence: TGTGCCAGCAGCTCCACACAGGCTTTTGAATACAATGAGCAGTTCTTC. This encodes CASSSTQAFEYNEQFF.